These 20 T cell receptor beta chains share one sample of origin, sequenced in a study of response to subunit inactivated influenza vaccine. TCRdb redid the calling of the RT-PCR reads with MiXCR, one entry per CDR3 protein. The sample lists some 200,000 distinct CDR3 sequences; about an eighth were seen once. This same sample was also part of a study on T cells expressing NK-cell markers. Turning to that study: Making the TCR beta cDNA relied on 5'RACE template switching with UMIs.

The source was CD8+ T cells sorted from PBMCs, collected roughly 12 days after vaccination. Source of these receptors: a man in his fifties or sixties who received an inactivated influenza vaccine.

This clonotype was recorded once. J is TRBJ1-2 and V is TRBV7-9; a weak D match, TRBD1 (6 bases). This CDR3 has 13 residues. Per germline, CDR1 SEHNR and CDR2 FQNEAQ (reference sequence). Trimming took 8 bases from V and 7 from J, leaving 17 bases between them. In DNA form, the CDR3 reads TGTGCCAGCGACCCGATACAGGGAGCTGGCTACACCTTC. Its protein is CASDPIQGAGYTF.

This clonotype showed up many times. V usage is TRBV7-9 and J usage is TRBJ2-7; maybe TRBD2 (6 bases). Germline V gives CDR1 SEHNR, CDR2 FQNEAQ (reference sequence). Trimming removed 6 bases at V and 4 bases at J, with 10 bases between. This CDR3 is built from 12 residues. CDR3 in DNA: TGTGCCAGCAGGGGTGGAGGGTACGAGCAGTACTTC. Encoded protein: CASRGGGYEQYF.

This clonotype turned up a few times. This chain joins TRBV20-1 and TRBJ1-2; a weak D match, TRBD1 (6 bases). Germline V gene data show CDR1 as DFQATT and CDR2 as SNEGSKA (reference sequence). Deletions cut 5 bases from V and 4 bases from J, with 17 bases between. This CDR3 contains 14 residues. CDR3 loop: CSASDPGDPYGYTF. The DNA of the CDR3 is TGCAGTGCTTCGGATCCAGGGGACCCCTATGGCTACACCTTC.

This chain links TRBV20-1 with TRBJ2-7; TRBD1 or TRBD2 may be the D gene (5 bases each). V was pared by 5 bases and J by 7 bases, with 9 bases between. There are 10 residues in the CDR3. Looked up from germline, CDR1 is DFQATT and CDR2 is SNEGSKA (reference sequence). The CDR3 loop reads CSAWDEEQYF. CDR3 coding DNA: TGCAGTGCTTGGGACGAAGAGCAGTACTTC.

V gene TRBV29-1 combines with J gene TRBJ1-1; no firm D call. The V end was cut by 6 bases, the J end by 2 bases, with 7 bases between. Germline lookup yields CDR1 SQVTM and CDR2 ANQGSEA. The CDR3 is made up of 11 amino acids. The DNA of the CDR3 is TGCAGCGTACGGGGAAACACTGAAGCTTTCTTT. It encodes CSVRGNTEAFF. Full variable domain (rest looked up from reference TRBV29-1 and TRBJ1-1): SAVISQKPSRDICQRGTSLTIQCQVDSQVTMMFWYRQQPGQSLTLIATANQGSEATYESGFVIDKFPISRPNLTFSTLTVSNMSPEDSSIYLCSVRGNTEAFFGQGTRLTVV.

The rearrangement joins TRBV19 to TRBJ2-1; no clear D gene. Per germline, CDR1 LNHDA and CDR2 SQIVND (reference sequence). The CDR3 spans 13 residues. V lost 0 bases to trimming and J lost 6 bases, with 6 bases between them. The CDR3 DNA is TGTGCCAGTAGTATAGAGTATCGCAATGAGCAGTTCTTC. Amino acid sequence: CASSIEYRNEQFF.

This chain links TRBV24-1 with TRBJ2-2; D unresolved. CDR1 KGHDR and CDR2 SFDVKD come from the germline V gene. This CDR3 has 13 residues. V was clipped by 5 bases and J by 7 bases, with 10 bases between them. The CDR3 DNA reads as TGTGCCACCAGTGCCCAGGAGAACGGGGAGCTGTTTTTT. Its protein is CATSAQENGELFF.

This rearrangement joins TRBV27 to TRBJ1-6; no definite D call. Trimming cost V 2 bases and J 8 bases, with 16 bases left between them. Germline loops: CDR1 MNHEY, CDR2 SMNVEV (reference sequence). The CDR3 extends over 16 amino acids. In DNA form, the CDR3 reads TGTGCCAGCAGTTTAGTCGGGCCTATTGGTTATTCACCCCTCCACTTT. Amino acids: CASSLVGPIGYSPLHF.

This clonotype has just a few counts. The V gene is TRBV20-1, the J gene TRBJ1-2; perhaps TRBD1 as D (6 bases). The CDR3 sequence is 13 residues long. Germline loops: CDR1 DFQATT, CDR2 SNEGSKA (reference sequence). The V end was cut by 3 bases, the J end by 4 bases, with 12 bases between. As DNA, the CDR3 is TGCAGTGCTAGTAACACAGGGATCTATGGCTACACCTTC. Translated: CSASNTGIYGYTF.

This chain links TRBV2 with TRBJ1-5; D might be TRBD1 (5 bases). Trimming left V 0 bases short and J 7 bases short, with 13 bases between. The germline V gene encodes CDR1 SNHLY and CDR2 FYNNEI. There are 15 residues in the CDR3. Here the CDR3 DNA reads TGTGCCAGCAGTGAAGCCATGGGGGGAGGACAGCCCCAGCATTTT. It yields the protein CASSEAMGGGQPQHF.

This chain joins TRBV19 and TRBJ2-1; D may be TRBD1 or TRBD2 (5 bases each). Between the trimmed V and J ends, which lost 0 bases and 1 base, there was a span of 10 bases. Germline CDR1 is LNHDA and CDR2 is SQIVND (reference sequence). This CDR3 is 16 amino acids long. The CDR3 coding sequence is TGTGCCAGTAGTATAGATACGGGACGGTCCTACAATGAGCAGTTCTTC. The encoded protein is CASSIDTGRSYNEQFF.

V gene TRBV28 combines with J gene TRBJ2-5, with 7 bases fitting TRBD2. V dropped 7 bases and J dropped 3; count of bases not matched to a gene: 8. The CDR3 has 14 amino acids. Germline CDR1 MDHEN, CDR2 SYDVKM. The CDR3 protein is CASTTMGGKETQYF. CDR3 sequence (DNA): TGTGCCAGCACCACAATGGGGGGGAAAGAGACCCAGTACTTC.

This clonotype was picked up many times. This chain connects TRBV24-1 to TRBJ2-1, with 9 bases matching TRBD1. Germline trimming cut 3 bases from V and 9 bases from J; bases unmatched to any gene: 11. Germline CDR1 KGHDR, CDR2 SFDVKD. The CDR3 totals 16 residues. CDR3 sequence: CATSDVGQGYKAEQFF. DNA for the CDR3: TGTGCCACCAGTGATGTCGGACAGGGGTACAAAGCTGAGCAGTTCTTC.

The rearrangement joins TRBV30 to TRBJ2-7, with D tentatively TRBD1 or TRBD2 (5 bases each). The V gene's germline CDR1 is GTSNPN and CDR2 SVGIG (reference sequence). The CDR3 sequence is 13 residues long. V was trimmed by 2 bases and J by 7 bases, leaving 15 bases between them. The CDR3 is CAWSQRGVKEQYF. In nucleotides, the CDR3 is TGTGCCTGGAGTCAGAGAGGGGTAAAGGAGCAGTACTTC.

The CDR3 loop is CASSLILAAIPMVSYNEQFF. CDR3 nucleotide sequence: TGTGCCAGCAGTCTGATACTAGCGGCGATCCCGATGGTTTCCTACAATGAGCAGTTCTTC. This chain uses TRBV6-2 or TRBV6-3 with TRBJ2-1; TRBD2 aligns across 8 bases. Trimming took 5 bases from V and 1 from J; bases not matched to a gene: 19. The CDR3 covers 20 residues. The germline V gene has CDR1 MNHEY and CDR2 SVGEGT.

This clonotype was found a few times. V and J are TRBV6-1 and TRBJ2-1, with 8 positions matching TRBD1. This CDR3 is built from 14 residues. The V gene end was trimmed by 8 bases and the J gene end by 2 bases; junction bases not matched to a gene: 5. CDR1 MNHNS and CDR2 SASEGT come from the germline V gene. CDR3 sequence (DNA): TGTGCCAGCGGGAGGACAGGGCCCTACAATGAGCAGTTCTTC. Translated: CASGRTGPYNEQFF.

This clonotype was counted a few times. This chain links TRBV6-5 with TRBJ1-1, with D maybe TRBD1 (5 bases). The CDR3 loop spans 11 amino acids. V lost 5 bases to trimming and J lost 6 bases, with 7 bases between them. From germline, CDR1 is MNHEY and CDR2 SVGAGI. The CDR3 protein is CASSTGAEAFF. CDR3 in DNA: TGTGCCAGCAGTACAGGCGCTGAAGCTTTCTTT.

This clonotype has more than one count but fewer than ten. The V and J genes are TRBV25-1 and TRBJ2-7; 11 positions agree with TRBD1. This CDR3 has 14 amino acids. The germline V gene has CDR1 MGHDK and CDR2 SYGVNS. V gave up 8 bases and J gave up 4 bases; unmatched junction bases: 7. In nucleotides, the CDR3 is TGTGCCAGCTCCGGACAGGGGGCTTTGTACGAGCAGTACTTC. Translating it yields CASSGQGALYEQYF.

This clonotype was seen a few times. The V gene is TRBV9, the J gene TRBJ2-2; D may be TRBD2 (5 bases). This CDR3 is 14 amino acids long. Germline CDR1 SGDLS, CDR2 YYNGEE. V was cut by 6 bases and J by 0 bases, with 9 bases left in between. The CDR3 region has the DNA TGTGCCAGCAAGGGAGTCCCGAACACCGGGGAGCTGTTTTTT. Its translation is CASKGVPNTGELFF.

This chain connects TRBV5-1 to TRBJ1-2; 7 nucleotides match TRBD1. The CDR3 is made up of 15 amino acids. The germline gives CDR1 SGHRS, CDR2 YFSETQ. V shed 4 bases, J shed 4 bases, and the junction held 10 bases outside the gene matches. The CDR3 sequence: CASSLSGQVIYGYTF. The CDR3 DNA is TGCGCCAGCAGCCTAAGTGGACAGGTTATCTATGGCTACACCTTC. Looking up the rest from reference TRBV5-1 and TRBJ1-2 gives the full variable domain: KAGVTQTPRYLIKTRGQQVTLSCSPISGHRSVSWYQQTPGQGLQFLFEYFSETQRNKGNFPGRFSGRQFSNSRSEMNVSTLELGDSALYLCASSLSGQVIYGYTFGSGTRLTVV.